The present T cell receptor beta chain was sequenced within a study of T cells after yellow fever vaccination. Overall study context: When fractions had low cell numbers, they were prepared with SMART-Seq v4 Ultra Low Input.

General observations from the study: Post-booster samples contained most primary-vaccination clones (roughly 96% CD4, roughly 88% CD8).

TCRdb itself ran the 5' RACE reads through MiXCR, one entry per CDR3 protein. Altogether a few hundred thousand distinct CDR3 sequences are present, approximately 8% being singletons, with the ten largest covering under 20%. The trim removed 4 bases at V and 2 bases at J, leaving 6 bases unmatched. The CDR3 contains 16 residues. The germline V gene encodes CDR1 SEHNR and CDR2 FQNEAQ (reference sequence). This clonotype was counted between two and nine times. No antigen is known for it. This clonotype originated in a man younger than 35 who received the YFV17D yellow fever vaccine. The sample consisted of PBMCs, taken 45 days after the first yellow fever vaccination. The V call is TRBV7-9, the J call TRBJ1-2, with 11 nucleotides matching TRBD1. The CDR3 sequence: CASSYRDRGFNYGYTF. Here the CDR3 DNA reads TGTGCCAGCAGCTATCGGGACAGGGGGTTCAACTATGGCTACACCTTC.